One sample yielded the 19 T cell receptor beta chains listed below, sequenced in a study of blood T cell repertoires in COVID-19. This table comes from immunoSEQ multiplex PCR, and its TCRdb copy is limited to in-frame clones, with some not included. The data hold approximately 150,000 clones, with approximately 80% observed a single time. The sample consisted of peripheral blood. Receptors were obtained from a man aged 65 to 79 who had recovered from COVID-19.

The rearrangement joins TRBV19 to TRBJ1-3; D not resolved. This CDR3 spans 17 amino acids. Per the germline V gene, CDR1 is LNHDA and CDR2 is SQIVND (reference sequence). Trimming left V 2 bases short and J 0 bases short, with 14 bases between. This CDR3 reads CASSINGARSSGNTIYF. The DNA of the CDR3 is TGTGCCAGTAGTATAAATGGAGCAAGAAGCTCTGGAAACACCATATATTTT.

The chain carries TRBV11-2 and TRBJ1-2, with 7 positions matching TRBD1. J gave up 8 bases and V 3 bases, and 12 bases lay outside the gene matches. The CDR3 has 15 residues. Germline V gene sequence: CDR1 SGHAT, CDR2 FQNNGV. The CDR3: CASSFGDRDSKGYTF. Here the CDR3 DNA reads TGTGCCAGCAGCTTCGGAGACAGGGACTCTAAAGGCTACACCTTC.

The chain is built from TRBV7-3 and TRBJ2-2; 8 positions agree with TRBD1. The CDR3 totals 15 residues. The trim removed 5 bases at V and 2 bases at J, leaving 4 bases unmatched. Per germline, CDR1 SGHTA and CDR2 FQGTGA. The CDR3 sequence: CASSRTGINTGELFF. The CDR3 nucleotides are TGTGCCAGCAGCCGGACAGGGATTAACACCGGGGAGCTGTTTTTT.

V usage is TRBV6-5 and J usage is TRBJ1-5, with TRBD1 identical over 7 bases. The CDR3 has 15 amino acids. Germline CDR1 MNHEY, CDR2 SVGAGI. The ends lost 5 bases at V and 3 bases at J; junction bases unmatched: 7. The CDR3 protein is CASSIDRDDNQPQHF. The DNA of the CDR3 is TGTGCCAGCAGTATCGACAGGGATGACAATCAGCCCCAGCATTTT.

This chain connects TRBV2 to TRBJ1-1, with D unresolved. CDR1 is SNHLY and CDR2 is FYNNEI in the germline V gene. Trimming took 9 bases from V and 6 from J, leaving 11 bases between them. The CDR3 runs to 11 residues. In DNA, the CDR3 is TGTGCCAGTTCGGTTACCGCTGAAGCTTTCTTT. The encoded protein is CASSVTAEAFF.

Regarding this clone: The same CDR3 arises from other DNA sequences in this sample as well. V is TRBV5-1 and J is TRBJ2-5; 8 nucleotides align to TRBD2. Trimming took 0 bases from V and 2 from J; bases not matched to a gene: 0. This CDR3 has 14 amino acids. Germline CDR1 SGHRS, CDR2 YFSETQ. Here the CDR3 reads CASSLGGGQETQYF. CDR3 coding DNA: TGCGCCAGCAGCTTGGGCGGGGGGCAAGAGACCCAGTACTTC.

V and J are TRBV6-2 or TRBV6-3 and TRBJ2-4; D gene ambiguous. Per germline, CDR1 MNHEY and CDR2 SVGEGT. V was pared by 6 bases and J by 1 base, with 7 bases between. The CDR3 contains 13 residues. In nucleotides, the CDR3 is TGTGCCAGCAGCGAGTGGGCCAAAAACATTCAGTACTTC. The encoded protein is CASSEWAKNIQYF.

The rearrangement joins TRBV2 to TRBJ2-1; a possible D gene is TRBD2 (5 bases). V gave up 1 base and J gave up 2 bases, with 15 bases separating them. Germline assignment: CDR1 SNHLY and CDR2 FYNNEI. CDR3 size: 17 residues. This CDR3 is CASSEVRGLATYNEQFF. The DNA of the CDR3 is TGTGCCAGCAGTGAAGTTCGAGGGCTAGCCACCTACAATGAGCAGTTCTTC.

The rearrangement uses TRBV10-3 and TRBJ2-7; D gene unclear. V gave up 0 bases and J gave up 3 bases, with 9 bases separating them. This CDR3 has 14 amino acids. The V gene's germline CDR1 is ENHRY and CDR2 SYGVKD. The CDR3 is CAISESTGYYEQYF. CDR3 nucleotide sequence: TGTGCCATCAGTGAGTCGACTGGATACTACGAGCAGTACTTC.

This clone showed up just a few times. The chain carries TRBV7-2 and TRBJ2-1; 11 bases line up with TRBD2. Unmatched junction bases numbered 11, after V lost 0 bases and J lost 7 bases. The CDR3 extends over 18 amino acids. CDR1 is SGHTA, CDR2 FQGNSA, per germline. The CDR3: CASSLARASGGIGNEQFF. The CDR3 nucleotides are TGTGCCAGCAGCTTAGCGCGTGCTAGCGGGGGGATCGGGAATGAGCAGTTCTTC.

This rearrangement joins TRBV29-1 to TRBJ2-7, with D tentatively TRBD1 (6 bases). CDR1 is SQVTM, CDR2 ANQGSEA, per germline. Trimming left V 6 bases short and J 3 bases short, with 12 bases between. There are 12 residues in the CDR3. The CDR3 sequence: CSVRDIVYEQYF. The CDR3 bases are TGCAGCGTACGGGACATTGTCTACGAGCAGTACTTC.

J is TRBJ1-1 and V is TRBV12-1; no check of the table's D call, TRBD1, against the DNA was made. TRBV12-1 counts as a pseudogene. The CDR3 extends over 13 amino acids. This CDR3 is CASSSQGRTEAFF. DNA of the CDR3: TGTGCCAGCAGCTCCCAGGGGCGTACTGAAGCTTTCTTT.

The chain combines TRBV30 with TRBJ1-6; the D gene is possibly TRBD1 (5 bases). Germline CDR1 and CDR2: GTSNPN and SVGIG (reference sequence). The V and J ends lost 0 bases and 9 bases respectively, with 12 bases between them. The CDR3 has 14 residues. The CDR3 reads CAWSVKGDFSPLHF. The CDR3 DNA follows: TGTGCCTGGAGTGTAAAAGGGGACTTTTCACCCCTCCACTTT.

This clone was seen just once. This chain connects TRBV7-8 to TRBJ2-3; 11 positions match TRBD2. V shed 1 base and J 2 bases; nucleotides not matched to a gene: 5. Germline CDR1 and CDR2: SGHVS and FQNEAQ. This CDR3 comprises 17 residues. The CDR3 loop is CASSLDRLAGYTDTQYF. The CDR3, as DNA: TGTGCCAGCAGCTTAGATAGACTAGCGGGGTACACAGATACGCAGTATTTT.

This clone was detected only once. The chain uses TRBV7-2 and TRBJ1-5, with no clear D. Germline CDR1 reads SGHTA; CDR2 reads FQGNSA. The CDR3 consists of 15 residues. V was clipped by 5 bases and J by 0 bases, with 11 bases between them. This chain's CDR3 is CASSPTGYSNQPQHF. In DNA, the CDR3 is TGTGCCAGCAGCCCGACTGGGTATAGCAATCAGCCCCAGCATTTT.

The rearrangement joins TRBV30 to TRBJ2-7; 7 nucleotides align to TRBD1. Per the germline V gene, CDR1 is GTSNPN and CDR2 is SVGIG (reference sequence). The CDR3 length is 13 residues. The junction had 3 bases not matched to a gene; V was cut back by 1 base and J by 3 bases. In DNA, the CDR3 is TGTGCCTGGAGTGGAACAGGGGTCTACGAGCAGTACTTC. Its translation: CAWSGTGVYEQYF.

This clone showed up just a few times. The gene calls are TRBV2 and TRBJ1-1; a weak D match, TRBD1 (6 bases). CDR1 and CDR2 (germline): SNHLY, FYNNEI. This CDR3 comprises 14 residues. The V end was cut by 3 bases, the J end by 0 bases, with 8 bases between. This CDR3 reads CASSEQGMNTEAFF. CDR3 in DNA: TGTGCCAGCAGTGAGCAGGGGATGAACACTGAAGCTTTCTTT. The whole variable domain, filled in from reference TRBV2 and TRBJ1-1, reads EPEVTQTPSHQVTQMGQEVILRCVPISNHLYFYWYRQILGQKVEFLVSFYNNEISEKSEIFDDQFSVERPDGSNFTLKIRSTKLEDSAMYFCASSEQGMNTEAFFGQGTRLTVV.

This clone occurred a few times. The chain employs TRBV6-6 and TRBJ2-1; 8 bases match TRBD2. J lost 2 bases, V lost 0 bases, and 3 bases had no gene match. The germline V gene has CDR1 MNHNY and CDR2 SVGAGI (reference sequence). CDR3 length: 16 amino acids. The CDR3 loop is CASSYSERGTYNEQFF. The CDR3 bases are TGTGCCAGCAGTTACTCGGAGCGGGGGACCTACAATGAGCAGTTCTTC.

This clone appeared once. The chain has TRBV27 and TRBJ2-5, with 9 nucleotides matching TRBD1. Trimming took 6 bases from V and 0 from J; bases not matched to a gene: 14. This CDR3 has 18 residues. Looked up from germline, CDR1 is MNHEY and CDR2 is SMNVEV (reference sequence). DNA of the CDR3: TGTGCCAGCAGCCCGGGACAGGGACGAACCGGATACCAAGAGACCCAGTACTTC. This encodes CASSPGQGRTGYQETQYF.